The following is a TCR beta chain sequence with its context. The data are from a study of hypomethylating agent response in myelodysplastic syndrome. Study at large: Either azacitidine (about 70% of the 11) or decitabine (3 of 11) was given.

Per the study methods: Previously reported viral-epitope specificity per VDJdb covered about 1.5% of 150,000 to 200,000 unique clonotypes. Sequencing used immunoSEQ multiplex PCR; TCRdb keeps in-frame clones, though not all of them. V, J and clone size are those of that table, while D and trimming were read from the DNA. Here the sample spans around 3,300 clones, roughly 86% being singletons. V shed 7 bases and J 9 bases; nucleotides not matched to a gene: 7. In germline, CDR1 is MNHNY, CDR2 SVGAGI (reference sequence). The CDR3 extends over 14 amino acids. The chain is built from TRBV6-6 and TRBJ2-1; 12 bases align to TRBD1. The receptor was isolated from a human donor with myelodysplastic syndrome. The specimen comprised bone marrow, sampled before or after starting hypomethylating agent treatment for myelodysplastic syndrome (not recorded which). CDR3 sequence: CASNRDRGLGEQFF. CDR3 DNA sequence: TGTGCCAGCAATAGGGACAGGGGGCTTGGTGAGCAGTTCTTC.